Presented here are 5 T cell receptor beta chains from one specimen sequenced in a study of metastatic and nonmetastatic thyroid tumors. Thyroid surgery took place with no prior treatment in any patient. With MiXCR, TCRdb called clones anew from the PCR reads. The sample has 20,000 to 25,000 clones, about 14% seen once. The sequencing input was tumor tissue. Receptors originate from a female donor with papillary thyroid cancer or a benign thyroid nodule (not recorded which). Some clones in this sample may be carry-over from other donors' samples.

This clone appeared many times. The V gene is TRBV7-9, the J gene TRBJ2-7, with D perhaps matching TRBD1 (6 bases). Trimming removed 2 bases at V and 7 bases at J, with 12 bases between. The germline gives CDR1 SEHNR, CDR2 FQNEAQ (reference sequence). The CDR3 is 13 residues long. CDR3 protein: CASSLSQGWEQYF. CDR3 nucleotides: TGTGCCAGCAGCTTATCACAGGGATGGGAGCAGTACTTC. Using reference TRBV7-9 and TRBJ2-7 for the parts outside the CDR3, the full variable domain is DTGVSQNPRHKITKRGQNVTFRCDPISEHNRLYWYRQTLGQGPEFLTYFQNEAQLEKSRLLSDRFSAERPKGSFSTLEIQRTEQGDSAMYLCASSLSQGWEQYFGPGTRLTVT.

This clone is medium-sized by share. V and J are TRBV7-2 and TRBJ2-6; a weak D match, TRBD2 (6 bases). Trimming took 3 bases from V and 4 from J, leaving 16 bases between them. The germline gives CDR1 SGHTA, CDR2 FQGNSA. CDR3 length: 17 residues. The CDR3 bases are TGTGCCAGCAGCTTCCGGCGGGGTGCAAGAGGGGCCAACGTCCTGACTTTC. It is translated as CASSFRRGARGANVLTF. Full variable domain (missing parts from reference TRBV7-2 and TRBJ2-6): GAGVSQSPSNKVTEKGKDVELRCDPISGHTALYWYRQSLGQGLEFLIYFQGNSAPDKSGLPSDRFSAERTGGSVSTLTIQRTQQEDSAVYLCASSFRRGARGANVLTFGAGSRLTVL.

Only a few counts were recorded for this clone. The J gene is TRBJ2-7, the V gene TRBV7-9; D may be TRBD2 (5 bases). The germline gives CDR1 SEHNR, CDR2 FQNEAQ (reference sequence). CDR3 length: 12 residues. V lost 7 bases and J 5 bases, leaving 12 bases between the germline ends. The CDR3 spells CASTFGEDEQYF. The CDR3 DNA sequence: TGTGCCAGCACATTCGGGGAAGACGAGCAGTACTTC.

This clone has a count of ten or more. The V and J genes are TRBV20-1 and TRBJ2-3; D is possibly TRBD1 or TRBD2 (5 bases each). Germline V gives CDR1 DFQATT, CDR2 SNEGSKA (reference sequence). V was pared by 5 bases and J by 2 bases, with 11 bases between. The CDR3 extends over 13 amino acids. CDR3 residues: CSAHEGPTDTQYF. CDR3 in DNA: TGCAGTGCTCATGAGGGGCCCACAGATACGCAGTATTTT.

This clone was recorded at least ten times. The genes are TRBV20-1 and TRBJ2-1; no clear D. Germline V CDR1 and CDR2: DFQATT, SNEGSKA (reference sequence). The germline V and J ends were trimmed by 5 bases and 3 bases, with 20 bases remaining between them. This CDR3 region has 16 residues. In DNA, the CDR3 is TGCAGTGCTCAAGGAAACATAGTAGGATTCTACAATGAGCAGTTCTTC. It yields the protein CSAQGNIVGFYNEQFF.